Included here is one T cell receptor (beta chain) sequence, with context. Antigen specificity is unknown. V lost 7 bases to trimming and J lost 6 bases; unmatched junction nucleotides: 11. Germline CDR1 reads SNHLY; CDR2 reads FYNNEI. CDR3 size: 15 residues. This specimen belongs to a study of blood T cells in healthy people across ages. PCR was performed a second time for about 7 to 12 cycles using a sample-barcoded 5' primer and a J-beta primer mix. TCRdb reprocessed the 5' RACE reads via MiXCR and lists one record per CDR3 protein. Of under 1,100,000 distinct CDR3 sequences listed, approximately 25% are singletons. Study-wide findings and caveats: Roughly linear declines in TCR beta diversity per million T cells occurred with age. It was held that diversity estimates obtained from one million T cells represented underestimates.

This sample also belongs to another study, concerning T cells of mothers and their children.

This clonotype was sampled from a girl aged 2-10 years in good health. V usage is TRBV2 and J usage is TRBJ2-4; 8 nucleotides line up with TRBD1. Input material: blood. For the CDR3, the DNA is TGTGCCAGCAACACAGGGGGGACAGTTCGAAACATTCAGTACTTC. It translates to CASNTGGTVRNIQYF. Looking up the rest from reference TRBV2 and TRBJ2-4 gives the full variable domain: EPEVTQTPSHQVTQMGQEVILRCVPISNHLYFYWYRQILGQKVEFLVSFYNNEISEKSEIFDDQFSVERPDGSNFTLKIRSTKLEDSAMYFCASNTGGTVRNIQYFGAGTRLSVL.